This T cell receptor beta chain was profiled in a study of blood T cells in healthy people across ages. Then a second PCR, running about 6 to 12 cycles, was carried out with a sample-barcoded 5' primer and a J-beta primer mix. One entry per CDR3 protein results from TCRdb running MiXCR on the 5' RACE reads. The sample gives under 2,000,000 distinct CDR3 sequences, about 50% of which show up once; around 2.1% is in the top ten. Between the trimmed V and J ends, which lost 0 bases and 5 bases, there was a span of 14 bases. Germline V gene data show CDR1 as LGHNA and CDR2 as YSLEER. CDR3 length equals 16 residues.

This chain uses TRBV4-3 with TRBJ2-1; D possibly corresponds to TRBD2 (5 bases). What was sequenced was blood. This sequence was found in a woman between 35 and 50 years old in good health. CDR3 nucleotide sequence: TGCGCCAGCAGCCAAGATTGGAGGATGATGGACAATGAGCAGTTCTTC. It codes for CASSQDWRMMDNEQFF.